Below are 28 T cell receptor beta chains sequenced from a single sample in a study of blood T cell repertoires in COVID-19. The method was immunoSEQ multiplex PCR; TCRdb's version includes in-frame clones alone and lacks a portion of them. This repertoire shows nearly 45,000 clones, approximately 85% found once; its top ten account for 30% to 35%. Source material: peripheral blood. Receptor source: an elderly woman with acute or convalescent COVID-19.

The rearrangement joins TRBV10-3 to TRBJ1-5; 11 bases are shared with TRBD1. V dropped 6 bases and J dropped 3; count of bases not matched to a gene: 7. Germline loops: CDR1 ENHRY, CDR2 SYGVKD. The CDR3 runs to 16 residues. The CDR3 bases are TGTGCCATCAGCTCCGGACAGGGGGCGATCAATCAGCCCCAGCATTTT. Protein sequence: CAISSGQGAINQPQHF.

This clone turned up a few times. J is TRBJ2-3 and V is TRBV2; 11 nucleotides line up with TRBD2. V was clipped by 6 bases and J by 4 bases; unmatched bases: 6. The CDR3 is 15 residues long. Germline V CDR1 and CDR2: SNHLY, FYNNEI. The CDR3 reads CASRAGLAESDTQYF. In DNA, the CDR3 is TGTGCCAGCAGAGCGGGACTAGCGGAATCAGATACGCAGTATTTT. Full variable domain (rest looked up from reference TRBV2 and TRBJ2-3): EPEVTQTPSHQVTQMGQEVILRCVPISNHLYFYWYRQILGQKVEFLVSFYNNEISEKSEIFDDQFSVERPDGSNFTLKIRSTKLEDSAMYFCASRAGLAESDTQYFGPGTRLTVL.

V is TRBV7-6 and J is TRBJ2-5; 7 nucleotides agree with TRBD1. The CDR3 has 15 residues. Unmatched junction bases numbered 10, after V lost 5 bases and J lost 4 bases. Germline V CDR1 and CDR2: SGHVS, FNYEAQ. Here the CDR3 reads CASSPTGARGETQYF. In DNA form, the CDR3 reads TGTGCCAGCAGCCCAACAGGGGCGCGCGGAGAGACCCAGTACTTC.

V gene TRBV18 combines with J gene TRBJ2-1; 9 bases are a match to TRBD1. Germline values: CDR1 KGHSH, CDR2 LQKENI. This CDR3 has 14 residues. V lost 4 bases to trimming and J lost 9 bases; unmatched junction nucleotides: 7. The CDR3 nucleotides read TGTGCCAGCTCACAGACAGGGGGAAGGAGTGAGCAGTTCTTC. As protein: CASSQTGGRSEQFF.

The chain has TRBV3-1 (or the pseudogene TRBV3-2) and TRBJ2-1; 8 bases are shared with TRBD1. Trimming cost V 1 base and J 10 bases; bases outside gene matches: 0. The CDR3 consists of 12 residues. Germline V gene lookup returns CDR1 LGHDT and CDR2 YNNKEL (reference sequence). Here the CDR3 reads CASSQAGGEQFF. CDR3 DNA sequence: TGTGCCAGCAGCCAAGCAGGGGGCGAGCAGTTCTTC.

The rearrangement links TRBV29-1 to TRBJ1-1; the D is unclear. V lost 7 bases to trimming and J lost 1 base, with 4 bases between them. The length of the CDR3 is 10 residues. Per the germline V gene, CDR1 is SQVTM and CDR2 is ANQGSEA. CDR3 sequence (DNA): TGCAGCGCTAAGAACACTGAAGCTTTCTTT. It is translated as CSAKNTEAFF.

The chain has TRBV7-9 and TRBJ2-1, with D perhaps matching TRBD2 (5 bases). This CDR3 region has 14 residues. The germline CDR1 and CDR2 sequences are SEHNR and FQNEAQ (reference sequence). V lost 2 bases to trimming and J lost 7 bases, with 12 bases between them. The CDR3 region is CASSLSEAANEQFF. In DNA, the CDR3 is TGTGCCAGCAGCTTATCAGAAGCGGCGAATGAGCAGTTCTTC.

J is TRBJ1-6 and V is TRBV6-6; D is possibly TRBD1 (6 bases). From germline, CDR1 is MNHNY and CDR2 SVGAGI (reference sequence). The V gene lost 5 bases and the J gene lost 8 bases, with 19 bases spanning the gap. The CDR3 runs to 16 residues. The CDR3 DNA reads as TGTGCCAGCAGTCAAAAGGCCCCGGACAGATATTCACCCCTCCACTTT. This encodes CASSQKAPDRYSPLHF.

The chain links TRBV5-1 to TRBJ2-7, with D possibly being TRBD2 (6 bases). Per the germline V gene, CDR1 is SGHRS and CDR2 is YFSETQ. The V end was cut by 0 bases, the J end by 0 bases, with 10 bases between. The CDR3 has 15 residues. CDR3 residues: CASSLGGTDSYEQYF. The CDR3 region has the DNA TGCGCCAGCAGCTTGGGCGGGACGGACTCCTACGAGCAGTACTTC.

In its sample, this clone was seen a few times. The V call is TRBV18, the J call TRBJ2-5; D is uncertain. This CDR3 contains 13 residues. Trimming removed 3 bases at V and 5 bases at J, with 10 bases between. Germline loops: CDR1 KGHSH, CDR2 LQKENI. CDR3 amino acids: CASSPGSKETQYF. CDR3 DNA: TGTGCCAGCTCACCGGGCTCCAAGGAGACCCAGTACTTC.

The CDR3 coding sequence is TGTGCCAGCCGGTGGGGGGTAGGTCGAGCTAATGAAAAACTGTTTTTT. Encoded protein: CASRWGVGRANEKLFF. The chain uses TRBV28 and TRBJ1-4; tentative D call: TRBD1 (5 bases). CDR1 is MDHEN and CDR2 is SYDVKM in the germline V gene. The CDR3 length is 16 residues. The V end was cut by 8 bases, the J end by 3 bases, with 19 bases between.

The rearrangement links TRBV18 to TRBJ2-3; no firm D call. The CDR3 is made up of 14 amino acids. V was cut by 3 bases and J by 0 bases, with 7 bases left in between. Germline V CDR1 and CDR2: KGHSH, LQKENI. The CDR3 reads CASSPRYSTDTQYF. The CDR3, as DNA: TGTGCCAGCTCACCGAGATACAGCACAGATACGCAGTATTTT.

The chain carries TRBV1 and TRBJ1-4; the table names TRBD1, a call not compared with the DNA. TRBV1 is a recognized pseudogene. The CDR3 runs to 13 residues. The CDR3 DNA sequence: TGCACCAGCAGCCGGACATTTGGCGAAAAACTGTTTTTT. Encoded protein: CTSSRTFGEKLFF.

For the CDR3, the DNA is TGTGCCAGCAGTAGCACAGGGAATCAGCCCCAGCATTTT. Translation gives CASSSTGNQPQHF. V usage is TRBV28 and J usage is TRBJ1-5; the D gene is possibly TRBD1 (6 bases). V was cut by 5 bases and J by 4 bases, with 9 bases left in between. The CDR3 consists of 13 residues. Looked up from germline, CDR1 is MDHEN and CDR2 is SYDVKM.

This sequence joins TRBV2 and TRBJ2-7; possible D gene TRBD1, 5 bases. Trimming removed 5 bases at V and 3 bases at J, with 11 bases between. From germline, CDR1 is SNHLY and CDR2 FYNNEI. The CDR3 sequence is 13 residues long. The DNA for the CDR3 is TGTGCCAGCAGTCTCTGGGGCGGCTACGAGCAGTACTTC. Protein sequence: CASSLWGGYEQYF.

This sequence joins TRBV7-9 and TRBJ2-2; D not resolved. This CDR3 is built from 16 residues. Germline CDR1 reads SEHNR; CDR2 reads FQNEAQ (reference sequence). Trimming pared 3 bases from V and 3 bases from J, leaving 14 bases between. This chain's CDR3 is CASSFYVRRDTGELFF. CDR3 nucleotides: TGTGCCAGCAGCTTTTACGTGCGGAGAGACACCGGGGAGCTGTTTTTT.

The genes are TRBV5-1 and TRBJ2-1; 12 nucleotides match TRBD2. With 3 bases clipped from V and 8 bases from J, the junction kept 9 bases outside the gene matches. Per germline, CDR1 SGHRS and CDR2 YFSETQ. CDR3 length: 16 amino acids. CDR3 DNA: TGCGCCAGCAGCTACCTAGCGGGAGGGCCCCTCGATGAGCAGTTCTTC. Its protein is CASSYLAGGPLDEQFF.

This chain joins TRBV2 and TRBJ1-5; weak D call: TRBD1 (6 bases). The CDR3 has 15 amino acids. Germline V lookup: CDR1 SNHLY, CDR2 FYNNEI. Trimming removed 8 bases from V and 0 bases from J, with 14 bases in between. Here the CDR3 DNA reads TGTGCCAGCGGATACGGGACATTTAGCAATCAGCCCCAGCATTTT. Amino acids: CASGYGTFSNQPQHF. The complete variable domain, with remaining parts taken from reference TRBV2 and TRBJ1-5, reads EPEVTQTPSHQVTQMGQEVILRCVPISNHLYFYWYRQILGQKVEFLVSFYNNEISEKSEIFDDQFSVERPDGSNFTLKIRSTKLEDSAMYFCASGYGTFSNQPQHFGDGTRLSIL.

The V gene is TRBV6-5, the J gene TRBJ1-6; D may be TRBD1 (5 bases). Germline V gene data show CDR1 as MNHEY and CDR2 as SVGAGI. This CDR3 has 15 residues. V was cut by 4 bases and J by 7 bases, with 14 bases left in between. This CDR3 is CASSSGIPLNSPLHF. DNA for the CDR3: TGTGCCAGCAGTTCAGGGATCCCCCTAAATTCACCCCTCCACTTT.

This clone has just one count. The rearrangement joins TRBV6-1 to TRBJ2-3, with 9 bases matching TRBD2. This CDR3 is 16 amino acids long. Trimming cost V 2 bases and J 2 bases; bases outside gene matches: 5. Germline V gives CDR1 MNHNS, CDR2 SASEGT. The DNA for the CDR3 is TGTGCCAGCAGTGAAAGGGGCGGGAGGGACACAGATACGCAGTATTTT. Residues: CASSERGGRDTDTQYF.

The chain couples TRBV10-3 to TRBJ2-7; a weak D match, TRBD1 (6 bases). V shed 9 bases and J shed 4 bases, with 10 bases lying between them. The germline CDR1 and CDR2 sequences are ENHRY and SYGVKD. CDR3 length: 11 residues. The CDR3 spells CAIGQTYEQYF. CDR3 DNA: TGTGCCATTGGACAGACTTACGAGCAGTACTTC.

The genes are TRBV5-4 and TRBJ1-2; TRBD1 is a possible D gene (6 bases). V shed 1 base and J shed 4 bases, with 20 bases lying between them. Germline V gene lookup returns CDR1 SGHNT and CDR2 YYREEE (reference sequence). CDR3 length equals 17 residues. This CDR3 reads CASSLSGTLGLVYGYTF. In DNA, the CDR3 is TGTGCCAGCAGCTTGTCCGGGACACTTGGTCTCGTCTATGGCTACACCTTC.

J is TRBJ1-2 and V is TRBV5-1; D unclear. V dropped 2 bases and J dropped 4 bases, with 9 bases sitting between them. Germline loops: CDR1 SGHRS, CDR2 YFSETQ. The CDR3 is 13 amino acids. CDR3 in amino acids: CASSFQDIYGYTF. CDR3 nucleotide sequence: TGCGCCAGCAGCTTTCAAGACATCTATGGCTACACCTTC.

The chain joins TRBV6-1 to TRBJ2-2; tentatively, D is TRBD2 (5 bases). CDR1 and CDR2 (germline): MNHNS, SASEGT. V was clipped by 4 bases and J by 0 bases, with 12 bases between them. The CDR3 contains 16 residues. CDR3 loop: CASSGDPGSNTGELFF. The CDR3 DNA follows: TGTGCCAGCAGTGGCGATCCGGGATCGAACACCGGGGAGCTGTTTTTT.

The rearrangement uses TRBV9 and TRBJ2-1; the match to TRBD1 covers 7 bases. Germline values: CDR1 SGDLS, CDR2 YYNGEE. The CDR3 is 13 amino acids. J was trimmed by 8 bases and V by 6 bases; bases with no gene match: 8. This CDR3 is CASNRITGDEQFF. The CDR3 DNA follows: TGTGCCAGCAACCGAATAACAGGGGATGAGCAGTTCTTC.

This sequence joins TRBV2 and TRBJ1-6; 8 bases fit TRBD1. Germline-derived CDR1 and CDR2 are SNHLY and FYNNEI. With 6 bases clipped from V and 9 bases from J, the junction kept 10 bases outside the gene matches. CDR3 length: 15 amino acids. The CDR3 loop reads CASRVLGQGGSPLHF. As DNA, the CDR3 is TGTGCCAGCAGGGTGCTAGGACAGGGCGGTTCACCCCTCCACTTT. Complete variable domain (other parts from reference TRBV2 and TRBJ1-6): EPEVTQTPSHQVTQMGQEVILRCVPISNHLYFYWYRQILGQKVEFLVSFYNNEISEKSEIFDDQFSVERPDGSNFTLKIRSTKLEDSAMYFCASRVLGQGGSPLHFGNGTRLTVT.

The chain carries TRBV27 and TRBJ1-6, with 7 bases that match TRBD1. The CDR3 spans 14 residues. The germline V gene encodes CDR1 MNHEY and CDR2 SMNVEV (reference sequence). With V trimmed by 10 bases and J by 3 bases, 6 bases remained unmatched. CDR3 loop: CATRYRGYNSPLHF. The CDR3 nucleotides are TGTGCCACCAGATACAGGGGCTATAATTCACCCCTCCACTTT.

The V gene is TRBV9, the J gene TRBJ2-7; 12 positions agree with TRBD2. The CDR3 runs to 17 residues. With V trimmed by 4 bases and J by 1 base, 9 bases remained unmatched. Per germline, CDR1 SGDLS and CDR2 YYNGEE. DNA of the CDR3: TGTGCCAGCAGCCTTCGGACTAGCGGGAAATATTCCTACGAGCAGTACTTC. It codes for CASSLRTSGKYSYEQYF. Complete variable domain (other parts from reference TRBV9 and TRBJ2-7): DSGVTQTPKHLITATGQRVTLRCSPRSGDLSVYWYQQSLDQGLQFLIQYYNGEERAKGNILERFSAQQFPDLHSELNLSSLELGDSALYFCASSLRTSGKYSYEQYFGPGTRLTVT.